The present entry profiles one T cell receptor beta chain with its context. Its cognate antigen is unknown. This specimen belongs to a study of T cell responses to AZD1222 COVID-19 vaccine. Study-wide background: Second-dose recipients at about 4 or about 12 weeks were treated as one pooled group. Study-level findings and limits: Clonal diversity may have been underestimated, and the donors were mostly white British, with more females than males. Baseline antibody screening turned up just six or seven seropositive AZD1222 recipients. The CD4 TCRs associated with vaccination extended across spike and predominated at 160-218 and 743-854.

The CDR3 contains 13 residues. Germline V lookup: CDR1 PRHDT, CDR2 FYEKMQ (reference sequence). Between the trimmed V and J ends, which lost 0 bases and 4 bases, there was a span of 5 bases. The method was immunoSEQ multiplex PCR; TCRdb's version includes in-frame clones alone and lacks a portion of them. Among fewer than 150,000 clones listed, 93% were seen once. This specimen consisted of peripheral blood, obtained on day 0 of AZD1222 vaccination. This sequence originates from an adult in good health. The V and J genes are TRBV13 and TRBJ2-3; D uncertain. The CDR3 region has the DNA TGTGCCAGCAGCTTAGGCTGGCCAGATACGCAGTATTTT. Translating gives CASSLGWPDTQYF.